This T cell receptor (beta chain) originates from a study of T cell responses to AZD1222 COVID-19 vaccine. General study points: Donors were largely white British and mainly female; clonal diversity was possibly underestimated. Only after the peak T cell response were repertoires sampled. Unmutated variant regions reportedly attract nearly half of all spike-specific TCRs.

About this clone: The antigen is unknown.

This table comes from immunoSEQ multiplex PCR, and its TCRdb copy is limited to in-frame clones, with some not included. The top ten clones hold 7.8% of a sample with roughly 25,000 clones, around 83% of them seen once. This CDR3 region has 16 residues. The germline V gene has CDR1 SGDLS and CDR2 YYNGEE. Trimming at V came to 2 bases and at J to 2 bases, leaving 6 bases not matched to a gene. J is TRBJ2-2 and V is TRBV9, with 7 bases that match TRBD2. The source is an adult who received the AZD1222 COVID-19 vaccine. Material: peripheral blood, obtained 28 days after the second AZD1222 dose. The CDR3 nucleotides are TGTGCCAGCAGCGTCCTGGCGGGGGTAAACACCGGGGAGCTGTTTTTT. Protein product: CASSVLAGVNTGELFF.